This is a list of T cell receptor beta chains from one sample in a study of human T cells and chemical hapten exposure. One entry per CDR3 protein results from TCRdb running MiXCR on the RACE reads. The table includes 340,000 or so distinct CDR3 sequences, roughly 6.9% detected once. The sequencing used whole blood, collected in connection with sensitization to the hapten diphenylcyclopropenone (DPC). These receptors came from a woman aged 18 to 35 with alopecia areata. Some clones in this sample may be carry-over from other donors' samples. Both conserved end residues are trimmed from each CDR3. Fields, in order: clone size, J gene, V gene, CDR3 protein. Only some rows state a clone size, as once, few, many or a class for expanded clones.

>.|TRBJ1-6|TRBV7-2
ASSPSVNSPLH
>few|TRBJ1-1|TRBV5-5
ASSLEGGRGTEAF
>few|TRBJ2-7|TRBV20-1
SATKDGAYEQY
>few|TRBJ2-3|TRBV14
ASSQEALVTDTQY
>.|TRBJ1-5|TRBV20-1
SAIFPPPSQPQH
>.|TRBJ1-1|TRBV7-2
ASSPRISTEAF
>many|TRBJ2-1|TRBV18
ASSPGTGGNEQF
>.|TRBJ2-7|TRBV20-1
SARGPDRDYEQY
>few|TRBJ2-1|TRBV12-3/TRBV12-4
ASSLSLEQF
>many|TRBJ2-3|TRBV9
ASTPSGWSGDTQY
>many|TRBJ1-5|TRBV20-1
SARSGDQPQH
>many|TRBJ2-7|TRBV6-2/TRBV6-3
ASTAGSHPHEQY
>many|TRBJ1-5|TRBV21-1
ARGNSNQPQH
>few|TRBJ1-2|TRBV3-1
ASSQDRGGVGNGYT
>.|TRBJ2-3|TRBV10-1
ASKSGGRTGSGTDTQY
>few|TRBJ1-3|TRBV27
ASSSVGTGSGNTIY
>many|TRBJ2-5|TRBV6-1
ASRTGTHFQETQY
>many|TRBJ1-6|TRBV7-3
ASSRMEDARPH
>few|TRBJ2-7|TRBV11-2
ASSLKGSNIQPYEQY
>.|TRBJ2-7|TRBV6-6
ASSVIGTSEQY
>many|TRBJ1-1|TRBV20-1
SAREGDSVGTEAF
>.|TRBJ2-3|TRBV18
ASSGQITSTDTQY
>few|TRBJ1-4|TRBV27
ASRGAATNEKLF
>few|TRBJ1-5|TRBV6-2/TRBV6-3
ASSLGTEQTQPQH
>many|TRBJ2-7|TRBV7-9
ASSLDGTGQGYEQY
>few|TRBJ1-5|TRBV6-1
ASRQGIINQPQH
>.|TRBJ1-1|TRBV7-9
ASSHRTENTEAF
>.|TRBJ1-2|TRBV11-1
ASSKGTRNGNYGYT
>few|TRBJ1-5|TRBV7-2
ASTTQGSNQPQH
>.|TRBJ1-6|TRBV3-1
ASSQGSGIH
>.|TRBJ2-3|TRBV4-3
ASSQDRGLSTDTQY
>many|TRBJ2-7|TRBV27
ASRQGGEQY
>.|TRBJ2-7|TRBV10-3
AISELRGDEQY
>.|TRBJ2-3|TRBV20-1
SAGDSGGADTQY
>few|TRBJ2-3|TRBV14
ASSRTGTQY
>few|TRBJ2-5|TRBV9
ASSVLSQQETQY
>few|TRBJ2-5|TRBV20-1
SALGLAGETQY
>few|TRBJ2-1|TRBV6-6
ASSYEGQPAYNEQF
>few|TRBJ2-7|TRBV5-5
ASSHHPTSGRTYEQY
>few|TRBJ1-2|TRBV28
ASSFASRTYGYT
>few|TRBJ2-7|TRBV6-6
ASSSPAYEQY
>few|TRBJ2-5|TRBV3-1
ASSQDAGETQY
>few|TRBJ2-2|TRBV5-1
ASSDGRPGLAGNTGELF
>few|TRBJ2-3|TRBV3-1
ASSQEAEAVLSSDTQY
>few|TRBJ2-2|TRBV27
AIGDGTGELF
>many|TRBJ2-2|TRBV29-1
SAGSDGLAGNTGELF
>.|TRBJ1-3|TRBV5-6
ASSTPLLDSSGNTIY
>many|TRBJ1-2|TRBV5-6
ASSIGGRPNYGYT
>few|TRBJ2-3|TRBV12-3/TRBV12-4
ASSLESESPTDTQY
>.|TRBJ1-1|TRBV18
ASSPQTGNTEAF